Presented here are 29 T cell receptor beta chains from one specimen sequenced in a study of T-cell reconstitution after alpha-beta-depleted transplantation in children. A TCRbeta library incorporating unique molecular identifiers was prepared. In TCRdb, the PCR reads were re-called with MiXCR into one record per CDR3 protein. The table records 350,000 to 500,000 distinct CDR3 sequences, 43% of them present only once. The sequences come from PBMCs, collected before TCRalphabeta/CD19-depleted stem cell transplant. The receptors come from a girl aged 2 to 9 with aplastic anemia, due to receive a stem cell transplant.

CDR3 DNA: TGTGCCAGCAGTGAATTGGGGACGCGGGAGACCCAGTACTTC. Translating it yields CASSELGTRETQYF. The chain combines TRBV25-1 with TRBJ2-5; perhaps D is TRBD1 or TRBD2 (5 bases each). The CDR3 has 14 amino acids. Per the germline V gene, CDR1 is MGHDK and CDR2 is SYGVNS. V was trimmed by 1 base and J by 5 bases, leaving 11 bases between them.

This clonotype was observed many times. The chain recombines TRBV7-2 with TRBJ2-7; 11 bases fit TRBD1. Germline assignment: CDR1 SGHTA and CDR2 FQGNSA. V lost 5 bases, J lost 4 bases, and 1 base stayed unmatched. The CDR3 sequence is 13 residues long. CDR3 sequence: CASSGTGGYEQYF. In DNA, the CDR3 is TGTGCCAGCAGCGGGACAGGGGGATACGAGCAGTACTTC.

V usage is TRBV10-3 and J usage is TRBJ2-3, with 13 bases fitting TRBD2. After removal of 6 bases from V and 2 bases from J, the junction contained 8 bases not matched to a gene. This CDR3 comprises 17 residues. CDR1 is ENHRY and CDR2 is SYGVKD in the germline V gene. The chain's CDR3 is CAIRDRTSGGPTDTQYF. CDR3 bases: TGTGCCATCAGAGACCGGACTAGCGGGGGTCCCACAGATACGCAGTATTTT.

V and J are TRBV20-1 and TRBJ2-5; a weak D match, TRBD1 (6 bases). CDR1 is DFQATT and CDR2 is SNEGSKA in the germline V gene (reference sequence). The CDR3 loop spans 15 amino acids. V was cut by 4 bases and J by 4 bases, with 19 bases left in between. The CDR3 DNA reads TGCAGTGCTAATCCTGTCGTGGGGGCGCGAGAGACCCAGTACTTC. Translating gives CSANPVVGARETQYF.

The rearrangement uses TRBV7-2 and TRBJ2-1; no clear D. V shed 5 bases and J shed 2 bases, with 13 bases lying between them. CDR3 length: 15 amino acids. Germline CDR1 SGHTA, CDR2 FQGNSA. In DNA form, the CDR3 reads TGTGCCAGCAGCCCACAACGGACCGCCTACAATGAGCAGTTCTTC. Translated, it gives CASSPQRTAYNEQFF.

At least ten counts were recorded for this clonotype. The rearrangement joins TRBV4-1 to TRBJ2-7; D remains ambiguous. Germline V lookup: CDR1 MGHRA, CDR2 YSYEKL. Trimming left V 1 base short and J 4 bases short, with 11 bases between. This CDR3 region has 14 residues. CDR3 nucleotides: TGCGCCAGCAGCCAAGTAAGGGCCGGGTACGAGCAGTACTTC. Translation gives CASSQVRAGYEQYF.

The chain employs TRBV6-5 and TRBJ1-5; D gene unclear. The V end was cut by 0 bases, the J end by 7 bases, with 10 bases between. The CDR3 consists of 14 residues. CDR1 is MNHEY and CDR2 is SVGAGI in the germline V gene. CDR3 residues: CASSYSRKEQPQHF. The CDR3 nucleotides read TGTGCCAGCAGTTACTCGAGAAAGGAACAGCCCCAGCATTTT.

This clonotype was seen repeatedly, ten times or more. The J gene is TRBJ1-2, the V gene TRBV20-1; 8 bases agree with TRBD1. The CDR3 length is 15 residues. The V and J ends lost 3 bases and 6 bases, in that order; junction bases with no gene match: 12. Germline CDR1 is DFQATT and CDR2 is SNEGSKA (reference sequence). In DNA, the CDR3 is TGCAGTGCTAGTAGGAGCAGGGGGCAGGTGGATGGCTACACCTTC. This sequence encodes CSASRSRGQVDGYTF.

This clonotype was counted only a few times. The chain is built from TRBV9 and TRBJ2-1; D gene ambiguous. The CDR3 runs to 16 residues. From germline, CDR1 is SGDLS and CDR2 YYNGEE. Trimming left V 4 bases short and J 0 bases short, with 14 bases between. Written as DNA, the CDR3 is TGTGCCAGCAGCCCCCGGGCCCTGAGCTCCTACAATGAGCAGTTCTTC. Translated, it gives CASSPRALSSYNEQFF. Drawing the rest from reference TRBV9 and TRBJ2-1, the complete variable domain is DSGVTQTPKHLITATGQRVTLRCSPRSGDLSVYWYQQSLDQGLQFLIQYYNGEERAKGNILERFSAQQFPDLHSELNLSSLELGDSALYFCASSPRALSSYNEQFFGPGTRLTVL.

Only a few counts were recorded for this clonotype. This chain links TRBV9 with TRBJ2-7, with 13 bases matching TRBD2. CDR3 length: 15 amino acids. Germline trimming cut 4 bases from V and 5 bases from J; bases unmatched to any gene: 6. The germline V gene has CDR1 SGDLS and CDR2 YYNGEE. The CDR3 nucleotides read TGTGCCAGCAGCATGACTAGCGGGAGGCCCAACGAGCAGTACTTC. It is translated as CASSMTSGRPNEQYF.

This clonotype was detected ten times or more. This chain links TRBV5-1 with TRBJ2-3; TRBD2 might be the D (5 bases). This CDR3 region has 14 residues. Germline V gene lookup returns CDR1 SGHRS and CDR2 YFSETQ. V gave up 0 bases and J gave up 6 bases, with 11 bases separating them. CDR3 nucleotide sequence: TGCGCCAGCAGCTTGGATTTAGGCGGGGATACGCAGTATTTT. As protein: CASSLDLGGDTQYF.

This clonotype was seen only a few times. This sequence joins TRBV20-1 and TRBJ2-1; possibly TRBD2 for D (6 bases). The germline V and J ends were trimmed by 4 bases and 7 bases, with 20 bases remaining between them. The CDR3 totals 15 residues. Germline V gives CDR1 DFQATT, CDR2 SNEGSKA (reference sequence). For the CDR3, the DNA is TGCAGTGCTACTAGACTAGACTCGGACAAGAATGAGCAGTTCTTC. It is translated as CSATRLDSDKNEQFF.

This clonotype was observed many times. The chain combines TRBV11-3 with TRBJ2-3; TRBD1 agrees at 10 bases. The length of the CDR3 is 14 residues. The germline V gene encodes CDR1 SGHNT and CDR2 YENEEA. V was pared by 8 bases and J by 6 bases, with 8 bases of the junction left unmatched. CDR3 region: CASSPGQGSDTQYF. In nucleotides, the CDR3 is TGTGCCAGCTCCCCGGGACAGGGGTCGGATACGCAGTATTTT. Full variable domain (outside the CDR3, taken from reference TRBV11-3 and TRBJ2-3): EAGVVQSPRYKIIEKKQPVAFWCNPISGHNTLYWYLQNLGQGPELLIRYENEEAVDDSQLPKDRFSAERLKGVDSTLKIQPAELGDSAVYLCASSPGQGSDTQYFGPGTRLTVL.

In this sample, this clonotype turned up a few times. The chain combines TRBV12-5 with TRBJ2-5, with D unresolved. CDR1 and CDR2 from the germline V gene are LGHNT and FRNRAP. V was clipped by 2 bases and J by 2 bases, with 12 bases between them. The CDR3 is 15 amino acids. CDR3 in DNA: TGTGCTAGTGGTTTGTTCCGTCTTGGTCAAGAGACCCAGTACTTC. Translated, it gives CASGLFRLGQETQYF.

Ten or more counts support this clonotype. One end of the junction does not line up with germline, which may come from a read error. CDR3 amino acids: CSAQDRGGPGELFF. CDR3 nucleotides: TGCAGTGCGCAAGACCGGGGGGGCCCCGGTGAGCTGTTTTTT. This rearrangement joins TRBV20-1 to TRBJ2-2; TRBD2 agrees at 8 bases. CDR3 length: 14 amino acids. Germline V gene lookup returns CDR1 DFQATT and CDR2 SNEGSKA (reference sequence).

This clonotype was recorded a few times. This chain connects TRBV25-1 to TRBJ2-7; D may be TRBD2 (6 bases). CDR3 length: 15 amino acids. Trimming left V 7 bases short and J 5 bases short, with 21 bases between. Germline-derived CDR1 and CDR2 are MGHDK and SYGVNS. CDR3 region: CASNAAGKGVHEQYF. DNA for the CDR3: TGTGCCAGCAATGCCGCGGGAAAGGGAGTCCACGAGCAGTACTTC.

The table lists this clonotype with a few counts. The chain recombines TRBV20-1 with TRBJ1-2, with 7 bases fitting TRBD1. Germline V lookup: CDR1 DFQATT, CDR2 SNEGSKA (reference sequence). The J segment lost 5 bases and the V segment lost 4 bases, leaving 7 bases of the junction unmatched. The CDR3 runs 13 residues. CDR3 in DNA: TGCAGTGCTATGACAGGGAGGGGATATGGCTACACCTTC. This codes for CSAMTGRGYGYTF.

The V call is TRBV5-6, the J call TRBJ2-2; D is possibly TRBD1 or TRBD2 (5 bases each). V shed 1 base and J shed 7 bases, with 8 bases lying between them. The CDR3 spans 13 residues. Germline-derived CDR1 and CDR2 are SGHDT and YYEEEE. This chain's CDR3 is CASSLQGDGELFF. As DNA, the CDR3 is TGTGCCAGCAGCTTGCAGGGAGACGGGGAGCTGTTTTTT.

A note on this clonotype: Given a much more abundant clone one base away, this may be a read error. CDR3 region: CASSLDGNTGEPFF. The CDR3, as DNA: TGCGCCAGCAGCTTGGACGGAAACACCGGGGAGCCGTTTTTT. This rearrangement joins TRBV5-1 to TRBJ2-2; D perhaps matches TRBD2 (5 bases). Germline values: CDR1 SGHRS, CDR2 YFSETQ. The CDR3 is 14 amino acids.

In its sample, this clonotype was seen a few times. This sequence joins TRBV28 and TRBJ2-5; tentatively, D is TRBD1 or TRBD2 (5 bases each). Germline V lookup: CDR1 MDHEN, CDR2 SYDVKM. CDR3 length equals 11 residues. V was pared by 8 bases and J by 1 base, with 5 bases between. DNA for the CDR3: TGTGCCAGCGGGGGCCAAGAGACCCAGTACTTC. It is translated as CASGGQETQYF.

This chain links TRBV9 with TRBJ2-5; D gene ambiguous. The CDR3 covers 13 residues. The germline V gene has CDR1 SGDLS and CDR2 YYNGEE. V was trimmed by 3 bases and J by 5 bases, leaving 11 bases between them. For the CDR3, the DNA is TGTGCCAGCAGCGAACAGCCTGCTGAGACCCAGTACTTC. The encoded protein is CASSEQPAETQYF.

In this sample, this clonotype turned up many times. The chain uses TRBV7-6 and TRBJ1-1, with D possibly being TRBD1 (5 bases). Germline assignment: CDR1 SGHVS and CDR2 FNYEAQ. The CDR3 is 15 residues long. V was cut by 5 bases and J by 4 bases, with 17 bases left in between. Written as DNA, the CDR3 is TGTGCCAGCAGCCCTACGGCGGGGGGGATCACTGAAGCTTTCTTT. This codes for CASSPTAGGITEAFF.

The rearrangement joins TRBV5-5 to TRBJ2-7; 7 positions match TRBD2. The CDR3 spans 17 residues. Germline loops: CDR1 SGHKS, CDR2 YYEKEE (reference sequence). Unmatched junction bases numbered 17, after V lost 2 bases and J lost 6 bases. The CDR3 spells CASSLTIREVARGEQYF. The CDR3 nucleotides read TGTGCCAGCAGCTTAACGATTCGGGAGGTAGCAAGGGGCGAGCAGTACTTC.

This clonotype was seen once. The rearrangement joins TRBV28 to TRBJ2-5, with a weak D call TRBD2 (7 bases). CDR1 MDHEN and CDR2 SYDVKM come from the germline V gene. V dropped 6 bases and J dropped 3 bases, with 17 bases sitting between them. The CDR3 loop spans 15 amino acids. The CDR3 loop is CASSPKGGAKETQYF. The CDR3 DNA is TGTGCCAGCAGCCCAAAAGGGGGGGCTAAAGAGACCCAGTACTTC.

The V and J genes are TRBV18 and TRBJ2-5; 7 bases fit TRBD1. J was trimmed by 4 bases and V by 2 bases; bases with no gene match: 7. Looked up from germline, CDR1 is KGHSH and CDR2 is LQKENI. CDR3 length equals 15 residues. DNA for the CDR3: TGTGCCAGCTCACCAAGACAGGGCATGGGAGAGACCCAGTACTTC. Encoded protein: CASSPRQGMGETQYF. Looking up the rest from reference TRBV18 and TRBJ2-5 gives the full variable domain: NAGVMQNPRHLVRRRGQEARLRCSPMKGHSHVYWYRQLPEEGLKFMVYLQKENIIDESGMPKERFSAEFPKEGPSILRIQQVVRGDSAAYFCASSPRQGMGETQYFGPGTRLLVL.

This clonotype has at least ten counts. The chain couples TRBV7-2 to TRBJ1-2, with 8 positions matching TRBD1. With 1 base clipped from V and 8 bases from J, the junction kept 3 bases outside the gene matches. The CDR3 covers 13 residues. Per germline, CDR1 SGHTA and CDR2 FQGNSA. In DNA form, the CDR3 reads TGTGCCAGCAGCTTAGGAGGGACAGGCGGCTACACCTTC. Its protein is CASSLGGTGGYTF.

This clonotype was counted only a few times. For the CDR3, the DNA is TGTGCCAGCAGCTTATATCCGCGTGGGGTCACTGAAGCTTTCTTT. Its protein is CASSLYPRGVTEAFF. The V gene is TRBV7-8, the J gene TRBJ1-1, with D hard to call. The CDR3 is 15 residues long. Germline V gene sequence: CDR1 SGHVS, CDR2 FQNEAQ. V lost 2 bases and J 4 bases, leaving 14 bases between the germline ends.

V is TRBV6-1 and J is TRBJ2-5; D is possibly TRBD1 or TRBD2 (6 bases each). The CDR3 sequence is 15 residues long. The V end was cut by 6 bases, the J end by 1 base, with 15 bases between. Germline V CDR1 and CDR2: MNHNS, SASEGT. The CDR3 protein is CASSGGGGIQETQYF. The CDR3, as DNA: TGTGCCAGCAGCGGAGGGGGAGGAATCCAAGAGACCCAGTACTTC.

There are a few counts of this clonotype. The chain is built from TRBV10-2 and TRBJ2-3; D remains ambiguous. The CDR3 loop spans 12 amino acids. Germline-derived CDR1 and CDR2 are WSHSY and SAAADI. Trimming stripped 7 bases from V and 3 bases from J, with 8 bases between. The CDR3 DNA is TGCGCCAGCAACGACGGGACAGATACGCAGTATTTT. It encodes CASNDGTDTQYF.